This T cell receptor beta chain was captured in a study of shared clonotypes between healthy human individuals. In the sorted-subset replicate PCRs, 150 to 200 ng DNA, 25,000 to 35,000 T cell genomes, was used. This table comes from immunoSEQ multiplex PCR, and its TCRdb copy is limited to in-frame clones, with some not included. The data hold 2 million to 2.5 million clones, with around 95% observed a single time. Study outcomes and limitations: Across subsets, estimated richness was generally greater for naive than for memory populations.

This CDR3 comprises 15 residues. V was clipped by 1 base and J by 6 bases; unmatched bases: 7. Germline CDR1 and CDR2: SGHDT and YYEEEE. The study drew its donors from healthy HIV-negative adults without recent acute infections or vaccinations. Points on this clone: Its cognate antigen is unknown.

Sequences were obtained from naive CD4+ T cells sorted from blood. Subset denoted: CD45RA+ positively selected. This receptor was taken from a man aged 18 to 29 in good health. The J gene is TRBJ1-5, the V gene TRBV5-6, with 7 bases matching TRBD1. The CDR3 nucleotides read TGTGCCAGCAGCTTGTTAGCAGGGGGAAGTCAGCCCCAGCATTTT. It encodes CASSLLAGGSQPQHF.